The subject of this entry is one T cell receptor (beta chain). The sample belongs to a study of blood T cell repertoires in COVID-19. In the study overall: Researchers got acute and convalescent COVID-19 samples from the United States, Italy and Spain. From T cells, B-cell-depleted T cells, or PBMCs came the material, which was cDNA or gDNA.

Germline CDR1 is SGHVS and CDR2 is FQNEAQ. Unmatched junction bases numbered 16, after V lost 5 bases and J lost 7 bases. CDR3 length: 16 residues. Original analysis: Nucleated cell number was recorded as an estimate derived from reference gene primer amplification. Profiled with immunoSEQ multiplex PCR; TCRdb holds only in-frame clones, not every one. V and J calls and clone size are given by that table; D and trimming were obtained from the DNA. The data show approximately 150,000 clones, around nine tenths seen once. The TCR comes from a human donor in a cohort sampled during active COVID-19. Material: peripheral blood. J is TRBJ1-2 and V is TRBV7-8; 7 bases line up with TRBD1. CDR3 sequence (DNA): TGTGCCAGCAGCCTACGAACAGGGGCCCTGAGGGGTGGCTACACCTTC. This encodes CASSLRTGALRGGYTF.